This T cell receptor (beta chain) originates from a study of PD-1 blockade in mismatch repair-deficient tumors. About the study: All were previously treated, progressing patients with some twelve mismatch repair-deficient cancer types.

The protocol was immunoSEQ multiplex PCR, while the TCRdb copy is restricted to in-frame clones and leaves out a portion. Among more than 30,000 clones listed, roughly 84% were seen once. A few pembrolizumab responders had their TCRs sequenced. The CDR3 has 14 residues. Germline V gene sequence: CDR1 SGHTA, CDR2 FQGTGA. V lost 4 bases and J lost 4, with 10 bases in between. The sample in question was peripheral blood, obtained 76 weeks after starting pembrolizumab. The sequence was collected from an adult with mismatch repair-deficient cancer. This chain links TRBV7-3 with TRBJ2-2, with a weak D call TRBD1 (6 bases). CDR3 residues: CASSSGTSTGELFF. CDR3 nucleotides: TGTGCCAGCAGCTCCGGGACAAGCACCGGGGAGCTGTTTTTT.